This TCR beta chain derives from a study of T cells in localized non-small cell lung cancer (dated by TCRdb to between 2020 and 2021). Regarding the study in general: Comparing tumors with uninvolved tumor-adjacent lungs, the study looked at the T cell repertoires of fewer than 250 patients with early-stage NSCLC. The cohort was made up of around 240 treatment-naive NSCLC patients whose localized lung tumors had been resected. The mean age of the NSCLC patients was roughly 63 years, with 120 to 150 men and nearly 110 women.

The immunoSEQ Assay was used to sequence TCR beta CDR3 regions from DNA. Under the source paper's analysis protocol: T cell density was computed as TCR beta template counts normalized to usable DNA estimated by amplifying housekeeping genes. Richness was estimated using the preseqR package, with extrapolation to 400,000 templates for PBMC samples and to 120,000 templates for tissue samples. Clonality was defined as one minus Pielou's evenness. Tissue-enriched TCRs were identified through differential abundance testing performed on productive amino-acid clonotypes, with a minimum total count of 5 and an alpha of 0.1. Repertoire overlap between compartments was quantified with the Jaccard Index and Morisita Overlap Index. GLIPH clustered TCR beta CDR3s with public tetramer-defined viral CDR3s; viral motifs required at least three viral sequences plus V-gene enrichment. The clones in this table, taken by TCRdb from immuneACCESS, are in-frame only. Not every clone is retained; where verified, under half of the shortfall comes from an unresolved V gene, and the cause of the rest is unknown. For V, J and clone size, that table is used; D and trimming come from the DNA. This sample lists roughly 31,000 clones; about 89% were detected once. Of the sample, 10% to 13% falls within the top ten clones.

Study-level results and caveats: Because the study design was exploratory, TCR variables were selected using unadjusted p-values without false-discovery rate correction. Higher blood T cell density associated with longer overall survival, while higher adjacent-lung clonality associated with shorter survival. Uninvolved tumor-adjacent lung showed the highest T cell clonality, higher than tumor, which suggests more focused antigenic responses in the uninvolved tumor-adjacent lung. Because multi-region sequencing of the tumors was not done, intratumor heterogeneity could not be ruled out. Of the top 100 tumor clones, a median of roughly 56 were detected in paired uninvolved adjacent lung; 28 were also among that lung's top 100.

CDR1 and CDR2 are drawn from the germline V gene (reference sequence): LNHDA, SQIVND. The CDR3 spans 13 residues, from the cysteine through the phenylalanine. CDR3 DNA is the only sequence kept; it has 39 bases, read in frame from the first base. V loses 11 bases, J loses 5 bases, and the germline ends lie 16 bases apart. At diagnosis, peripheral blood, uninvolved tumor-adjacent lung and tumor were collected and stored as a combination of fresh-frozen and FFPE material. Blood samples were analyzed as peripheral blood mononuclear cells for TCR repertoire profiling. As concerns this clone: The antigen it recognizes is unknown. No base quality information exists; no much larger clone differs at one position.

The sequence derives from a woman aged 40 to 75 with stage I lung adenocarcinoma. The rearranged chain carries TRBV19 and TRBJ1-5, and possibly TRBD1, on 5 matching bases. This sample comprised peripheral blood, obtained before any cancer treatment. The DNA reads TGTGCCTCCCGAGGGGAGGGCCATCAGCCCCAGCATTTT. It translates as CASRGEGHQPQHF.